The entry below gives a single TCR beta chain sequence along with its context. Its specificity is not known. The data are from a study of T cell repertoires in cytomegalovirus infection. The overall study: Evidence of both CMV infection and a matching HLA type came from public TCR beta signatures.

The CDR3 is 19 residues long. CDR1 and CDR2 from the germline V gene are KGHSH and LQKENI. Trimming removed 2 bases from V and 3 bases from J, with 23 bases in between. Each CDR3 protein gets one entry after TCRdb re-called the reads with MiXCR. The sample contains approximately 600,000 distinct CDR3 sequences, roughly 43% of which appear only once. Overall study findings and caveats: Adding up the frequency of public TCR beta families identified people who carried CMV plus the relevant HLA. The response measured ex vivo was dominated by TCR beta clonotypes (HLA-C-restricted and CMV-specific).

Sample: cultured PBMCs, taken from culture after CMV antigen stimulation. This chain connects TRBV18 to TRBJ2-1, with D possibly being TRBD2 (5 bases). The origin of this receptor is a human donor in good health (CMV status not recorded). Some clones in this sample may be carry-over from other donors' samples. CDR3 amino acids: CASSPTPGSKPKDYNEQFF. The CDR3 DNA follows: TGTGCCAGCTCACCAACGCCGGGGTCGAAGCCGAAGGACTACAATGAGCAGTTCTTC.